Each of the 29 T cell receptor beta chains below was sequenced from the same sample in a study of PD-L1 blockade in urothelial cancer. Profiled with immunoSEQ multiplex PCR; TCRdb holds only in-frame clones, not every one. The sample consists of some 120,000 clones, 75% to 90% of them appearing once. Time point described: peripheral blood 6 weeks after treatment start. The specimen was PBMCs, collected around atezolizumab (anti-PD-L1) treatment. The receptors come from a man aged 60-69 years with urothelial cancer.

The chain uses TRBV28 and TRBJ1-3; 9 nucleotides line up with TRBD1. The CDR3 contains 14 residues. V shed 4 bases and J 4 bases; nucleotides not matched to a gene: 2. The germline V gene encodes CDR1 MDHEN and CDR2 SYDVKM. The CDR3 spells CASSWDRVGNTIYF. CDR3 bases: TGTGCCAGCAGTTGGGACAGGGTAGGAAACACCATATATTTT.

This sequence joins TRBV4-1 and TRBJ1-5; the match to TRBD1 covers 8 bases. With 3 bases clipped from V and 1 base from J, the junction kept 11 bases outside the gene matches. Germline assignment: CDR1 MGHRA and CDR2 YSYEKL. The CDR3 has 18 residues. The CDR3 here is CASSHTMDRADSNQPQHF. In DNA, the CDR3 is TGCGCCAGCAGCCACACTATGGACAGGGCGGACAGCAATCAGCCCCAGCATTTT.

The sample holds one count of this clone. The chain combines TRBV30 with TRBJ2-1; 9 bases agree with TRBD2. Per the germline V gene, CDR1 is GTSNPN and CDR2 is SVGIG (reference sequence). CDR3 length equals 15 residues. Trimming took 3 bases from V and 5 from J; bases not matched to a gene: 8. The CDR3 spells CAWRRRASGNNEQFF. CDR3 nucleotide sequence: TGTGCCTGGAGGCGGCGGGCTAGCGGGAACAATGAGCAGTTCTTC.

V gene TRBV6-4 combines with J gene TRBJ1-1, with D unclear. Looked up from germline, CDR1 is MRHNA and CDR2 is SNTAGT. This CDR3 is 17 amino acids long. V was trimmed by 0 bases and J by 1 base, leaving 15 bases between them. As DNA, the CDR3 is TGTGCCAGCAGTGACTCTACATTCTCAGGTGGGAACACTGAAGCTTTCTTT. Protein product: CASSDSTFSGGNTEAFF.

V gene TRBV7-9 combines with J gene TRBJ1-2, with TRBD1 identical over 9 bases. CDR3 length equals 15 residues. Germline CDR1 SEHNR, CDR2 FQNEAQ (reference sequence). The J segment lost 4 bases and the V segment lost 6 bases, leaving 9 bases of the junction unmatched. DNA for the CDR3: TGTGCCAGCAGGTCTACAGGGGGCGCGTCCTATGGCTACACCTTC. Translated: CASRSTGGASYGYTF.

The chain employs TRBV5-5 and TRBJ2-7; D not resolved. The V gene's germline CDR1 is SGHKS and CDR2 YYEKEE (reference sequence). V was pared by 4 bases and J by 1 base, with 18 bases between. The CDR3 is 16 amino acids. The CDR3 sequence: CASSPGLTEASYEQYF. The CDR3, as DNA: TGTGCCAGCAGCCCGGGTCTGACGGAAGCTTCCTACGAGCAGTACTTC.

The chain combines TRBV2 with TRBJ1-2; 11 nucleotides agree with TRBD1. Germline trimming cut 7 bases from V and 8 bases from J; bases unmatched to any gene: 12. Germline V gives CDR1 SNHLY, CDR2 FYNNEI. The CDR3 consists of 15 residues. The CDR3: CASKRTGGESWGYTF. DNA of the CDR3: TGTGCCAGCAAGAGGACAGGGGGCGAATCCTGGGGCTACACCTTC.

The chain employs TRBV19 and TRBJ1-4; D is perhaps TRBD1 (6 bases). V lost 1 base to trimming and J lost 2 bases, with 8 bases between them. Per the germline V gene, CDR1 is LNHDA and CDR2 is SQIVND (reference sequence). The CDR3 runs 15 residues. The CDR3 sequence: CASSIAGVTNEKLFF. In DNA form, the CDR3 reads TGTGCCAGTAGTATAGCAGGGGTCACTAATGAAAAACTGTTTTTT.

This chain uses TRBV27 with TRBJ1-2; TRBD1 is a possible D gene (5 bases). This CDR3 comprises 14 residues. With 6 bases removed from V and 3 bases from J, the gap between germline ends came to 14 bases. CDR1 and CDR2 (germline): MNHEY, SMNVEV (reference sequence). CDR3 sequence: CASRPTRADYGYTF. The CDR3, as DNA: TGTGCCAGCAGGCCGACCAGGGCCGACTATGGCTACACCTTC.

The chain employs TRBV4-1 and TRBJ1-1; D is unclear. V was clipped by 3 bases and J by 6 bases, with 14 bases between them. Germline loops: CDR1 MGHRA, CDR2 YSYEKL. This CDR3 region has 14 residues. This CDR3 is CASSHTVTFPEAFF. DNA of the CDR3: TGCGCCAGCAGCCATACTGTCACGTTCCCTGAAGCTTTCTTT.

Only one count was recorded for this clone. CDR3 residues: CATTQGTGNPVREKLFF. CDR3 nucleotide sequence: TGTGCCACCACACAGGGGACAGGGAATCCGGTTCGTGAAAAACTGTTTTTT. The chain combines TRBV19 with TRBJ1-4; TRBD1 matches 9 bases. The germline V gene has CDR1 LNHDA and CDR2 SQIVND (reference sequence). The V gene end was trimmed by 10 bases and the J gene end by 7 bases; junction bases not matched to a gene: 19. The CDR3 consists of 17 residues. Together with reference TRBV19 and TRBJ1-4, the CDR3 gives the full variable domain: DGGITQSPKYLFRKEGQNVTLSCEQNLNHDAMYWYRQDPGQGLRLIYYSQIVNDFQKGDIAEGYSVSREKKESFPLTVTSAQKNPTAFYLCATTQGTGNPVREKLFFGSGTQLSVL.

V and J are TRBV5-1 and TRBJ2-5, with 9 bases that match TRBD2. Germline V lookup: CDR1 SGHRS, CDR2 YFSETQ. The V segment lost 0 bases and the J segment 4 bases; nucleotides outside the gene matches: 7. The CDR3 is 16 residues long. The DNA of the CDR3 is TGCGCCAGCAGCTTGGGGGGAGAAGCGGGAGGAGAGACCCAGTACTTC. This sequence encodes CASSLGGEAGGETQYF.

This clone occurred once. The rearrangement joins TRBV11-3 to TRBJ2-2; no reliable D call. CDR1 SGHNT and CDR2 YENEEA come from the germline V gene. The CDR3 has 13 amino acids. V was pared by 5 bases and J by 4 bases, with 8 bases between. The CDR3, as DNA: TGTGCCAGCAGCCCTCCCGTCACCGGGGAGCTGTTTTTT. As protein: CASSPPVTGELFF.

J is TRBJ2-1 and V is TRBV5-4; 9 positions agree with TRBD1. The CDR3 runs to 15 residues. Germline V lookup: CDR1 SGHNT, CDR2 YYREEE (reference sequence). The V gene end was trimmed by 0 bases and the J gene end by 8 bases; junction bases not matched to a gene: 6. CDR3 sequence (DNA): TGTGCCAGCAGCTTGGACAGGGGGCATGGGGATGAGCAGTTCTTC. This sequence encodes CASSLDRGHGDEQFF.

The chain has TRBV11-1 and TRBJ1-1; perhaps TRBD1 as D (6 bases). The germline V gene encodes CDR1 SGHAT and CDR2 FQDESV (reference sequence). The V end lost 5 bases, the J end lost 0 bases, and 16 bases lay between the germline ends. The CDR3 is 16 residues long. CDR3 in amino acids: CASSQGQGRLNTEAFF. The CDR3 nucleotides are TGTGCCAGCAGCCAGGGGCAGGGGAGACTGAACACTGAAGCTTTCTTT.

This chain connects TRBV19 to TRBJ2-1, with TRBD2 matching over 9 bases. Trimming at V came to 6 bases and at J to 2 bases, leaving 5 bases not matched to a gene. The germline V gene encodes CDR1 LNHDA and CDR2 SQIVND (reference sequence). The CDR3 runs to 15 residues. The CDR3 coding sequence is TGTGCCAGTAGGGGTAGCGGGGGTACCTACAATGAGCAGTTCTTC. Its translation: CASRGSGGTYNEQFF.

This clone was counted once. The gene calls are TRBV5-1 and TRBJ2-1; 10 bases map to TRBD1. V trimming: 4 bases; J trimming: 12 bases; junction bases outside the gene matches: 7. The CDR3 is 13 amino acids. The V gene's germline CDR1 is SGHRS and CDR2 YFSETQ. The CDR3 region is CASSLGQGQGQFF. In DNA form, the CDR3 reads TGCGCCAGCAGCCTGGGACAGGGGCAAGGGCAGTTCTTC.

The chain is built from TRBV6-1 and TRBJ1-1, with D uncertain. This CDR3 has 12 amino acids. Germline V CDR1 and CDR2: MNHNS, SASEGT. V lost 0 bases and J lost 10, with 9 bases in between. CDR3 sequence reads: CASSEAQVGAFF. CDR3 sequence (DNA): TGTGCCAGCAGTGAAGCGCAGGTGGGAGCTTTCTTT.

The V gene is TRBV18, the J gene TRBJ2-1; 10 bases line up with TRBD2. The CDR3 extends over 12 amino acids. J lost 14 bases, V lost 6 bases, and 7 bases had no gene match. From germline, CDR1 is KGHSH and CDR2 LQKENI. Here the CDR3 DNA reads TGTGCCAGCTCCCCCGGACTAGCGGCGGAGTTCTTC. This gives the protein CASSPGLAAEFF.

This chain uses TRBV7-2 with TRBJ1-2; perhaps TRBD1 as D (6 bases). The germline V gene encodes CDR1 SGHTA and CDR2 FQGNSA. Trimming removed 1 base from V and 4 bases from J, with 10 bases in between. The CDR3 consists of 14 residues. The CDR3 sequence is CASSLDRAFYGYTF. The CDR3 DNA follows: TGTGCCAGCAGCTTAGACAGGGCCTTCTATGGCTACACCTTC. Full variable domain (outside the CDR3, taken from reference TRBV7-2 and TRBJ1-2): GAGVSQSPSNKVTEKGKDVELRCDPISGHTALYWYRQSLGQGLEFLIYFQGNSAPDKSGLPSDRFSAERTGGSVSTLTIQRTQQEDSAVYLCASSLDRAFYGYTFGSGTRLTVV.

V is TRBV7-9 and J is TRBJ1-5; D unclear. The V and J ends lost 2 bases and 4 bases respectively, with 12 bases between them. Per germline, CDR1 SEHNR and CDR2 FQNEAQ (reference sequence). CDR3 length: 15 residues. CDR3 DNA sequence: TGTGCCAGCAGCTTAAGTAATCCGGGGAATCAGCCCCAGCATTTT. Translated, it gives CASSLSNPGNQPQHF. The variable domain in full, with the rest retrieved from reference TRBV7-9 and TRBJ1-5, is DTGVSQNPRHKITKRGQNVTFRCDPISEHNRLYWYRQTLGQGPEFLTYFQNEAQLEKSRLLSDRFSAERPKGSFSTLEIQRTEQGDSAMYLCASSLSNPGNQPQHFGDGTRLSIL.

The genes are TRBV15 and TRBJ1-2; possible D gene TRBD1, 6 bases. The CDR3 is 15 amino acids. Germline V lookup: CDR1 LNHNV, CDR2 YYDKDF (reference sequence). V lost 8 bases, J lost 2 bases, and 18 bases lay in between. DNA of the CDR3: TGTGCCACCGTTGAGGAGTCAGGGGTAAACTATGGCTACACCTTC. Protein: CATVEESGVNYGYTF.

This chain joins TRBV7-9 and TRBJ1-1; D is undetermined. The CDR3 sequence is 14 residues long. Germline lookup yields CDR1 SEHNR and CDR2 FQNEAQ (reference sequence). Trimming left V 1 base short and J 1 base short, with 7 bases between. CDR3: CASSLVTPNTEAFF. DNA for the CDR3: TGTGCCAGCAGCTTAGTTACACCGAACACTGAAGCTTTCTTT.

The genes are TRBV5-1 and TRBJ2-6, with D perhaps matching TRBD1 (5 bases). V dropped 0 bases and J dropped 2 bases, with 9 bases sitting between them. Germline V gives CDR1 SGHRS, CDR2 YFSETQ. This CDR3 contains 16 residues. The CDR3 reads CASSLAGIPGANVLTF. CDR3 in DNA: TGCGCCAGCAGCTTGGCAGGGATCCCTGGGGCCAACGTCCTGACTTTC.

V usage is TRBV30 and J usage is TRBJ2-5, with 9 bases lining up with TRBD2. V lost 2 bases and J lost 1; bases outside the gene matches: 5. Germline CDR1 GTSNPN, CDR2 SVGIG (reference sequence). The CDR3 is 15 amino acids. CDR3 loop: CAWSRIAGVQETQYF. The CDR3 nucleotides are TGTGCCTGGAGTCGGATAGCGGGGGTCCAAGAGACCCAGTACTTC.

The chain carries TRBV19 and TRBJ1-2; tentatively, D is TRBD1 (5 bases). Germline CDR1 LNHDA, CDR2 SQIVND (reference sequence). With 7 bases removed from V and 4 bases from J, the gap between germline ends came to 10 bases. The CDR3 totals 12 residues. The CDR3 sequence is CASTDSFYGYTF. Written as DNA, the CDR3 is TGTGCCAGTACCGACAGCTTCTATGGCTACACCTTC.

The CDR3 here is CASSQEGQGSNQPQHF. As DNA, the CDR3 is TGTGCCAGCAGCCAAGAGGGGCAGGGGAGCAATCAGCCCCAGCATTTT. The gene calls are TRBV4-2 and TRBJ1-5; D possibly corresponds to TRBD1 (6 bases). Germline CDR1 is LGHNA and CDR2 is YNFKEQ. V was shortened by 0 bases and J by 1 base, with 10 bases between the two germline ends. CDR3 length: 16 residues.

The rearrangement links TRBV9 to TRBJ2-3; D is possibly TRBD2 (5 bases). V shed 0 bases and J shed 4 bases, with 12 bases lying between them. The length of the CDR3 is 15 residues. The germline V gene encodes CDR1 SGDLS and CDR2 YYNGEE. In nucleotides, the CDR3 is TGTGCCAGCAGCGTAGGGCTAGCTAGGTCAGATACGCAGTATTTT. Protein product: CASSVGLARSDTQYF. Full variable domain (outside the CDR3, taken from reference TRBV9 and TRBJ2-3): DSGVTQTPKHLITATGQRVTLRCSPRSGDLSVYWYQQSLDQGLQFLIQYYNGEERAKGNILERFSAQQFPDLHSELNLSSLELGDSALYFCASSVGLARSDTQYFGPGTRLTVL.

The chain recombines TRBV15 with TRBJ2-2; D uncertain. The CDR3 is made up of 14 amino acids. CDR1 LNHNV and CDR2 YYDKDF come from the germline V gene (reference sequence). V lost 0 bases to trimming and J lost 8 bases, with 10 bases between them. CDR3 loop: CATSRDSSQGELFF. As DNA, the CDR3 is TGTGCCACCAGCAGAGATTCATCCCAAGGGGAGCTGTTTTTT.